This T cell receptor (beta chain) was identified in a study of cytomegalovirus exposure and HLA in healthy donors. PCR used 60 Vbeta primers and 13 Jbeta primers. Profiled with immunoSEQ multiplex PCR; TCRdb holds only in-frame clones, not every one. The sample includes more than 80,000 clones, roughly 79% seen only once; the top ten take 2.5% to 3%. The CDR3 is 15 residues long. Germline CDR1 and CDR2: MGHDK and SYGVNS. With V trimmed by 3 bases and J by 8 bases, 9 bases remained unmatched. The sequencing sample was made of PBMCs. This rearrangement joins TRBV25-1 to TRBJ1-3, with 8 bases identical to TRBD1. This TCR came from a female donor in good health and CMV-seropositive. CDR3 sequence: CASSDTQGELDTIYF. The DNA for the CDR3 is TGTGCCAGCAGTGATACACAGGGGGAGCTGGACACCATATATTTT. The whole variable domain, filled in from reference TRBV25-1 and TRBJ1-3, reads EADIYQTPRYLVIGTGKKITLECSQTMGHDKMYWYQQDPGMELHLIHYSYGVNSTEKGDLSSESTVSRIRTEHFPLTLESARPSHTSQYLCASSDTQGELDTIYFGEGSWLTVV.